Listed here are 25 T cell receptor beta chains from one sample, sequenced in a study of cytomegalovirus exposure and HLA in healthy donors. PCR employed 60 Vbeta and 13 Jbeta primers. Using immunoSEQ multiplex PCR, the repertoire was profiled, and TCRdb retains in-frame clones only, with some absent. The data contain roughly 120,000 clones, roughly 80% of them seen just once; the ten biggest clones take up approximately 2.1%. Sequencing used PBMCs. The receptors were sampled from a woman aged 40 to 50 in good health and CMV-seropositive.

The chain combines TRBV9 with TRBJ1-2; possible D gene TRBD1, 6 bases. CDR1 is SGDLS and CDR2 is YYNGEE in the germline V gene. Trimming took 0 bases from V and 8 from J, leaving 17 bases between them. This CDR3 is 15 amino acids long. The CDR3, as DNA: TGTGCCAGCAGCGTAGTGGGGTGGGCAGGGGACGGCTACACCTTC. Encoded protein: CASSVVGWAGDGYTF.

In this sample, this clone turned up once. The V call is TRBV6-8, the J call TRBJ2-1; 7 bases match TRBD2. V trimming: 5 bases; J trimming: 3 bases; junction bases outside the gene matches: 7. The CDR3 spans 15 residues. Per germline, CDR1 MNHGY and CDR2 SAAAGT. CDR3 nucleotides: TGTGCCAGCAGTCAGCGGGCTAGCGGCTACAATGAGCAGTTCTTC. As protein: CASSQRASGYNEQFF.

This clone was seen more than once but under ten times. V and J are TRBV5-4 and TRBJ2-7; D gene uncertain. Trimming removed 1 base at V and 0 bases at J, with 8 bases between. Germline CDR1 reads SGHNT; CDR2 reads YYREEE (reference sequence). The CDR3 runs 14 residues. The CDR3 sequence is CASSLRHFSYEQYF. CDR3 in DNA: TGTGCCAGCAGCTTGAGACACTTCTCCTACGAGCAGTACTTC.

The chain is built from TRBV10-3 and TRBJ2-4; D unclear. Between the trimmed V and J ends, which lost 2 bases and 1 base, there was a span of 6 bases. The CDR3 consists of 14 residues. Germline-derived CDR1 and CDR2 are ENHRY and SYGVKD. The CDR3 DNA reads TGTGCCATCAGTGAGGACATGGCCAAAAACATTCAGTACTTC. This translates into CAISEDMAKNIQYF.

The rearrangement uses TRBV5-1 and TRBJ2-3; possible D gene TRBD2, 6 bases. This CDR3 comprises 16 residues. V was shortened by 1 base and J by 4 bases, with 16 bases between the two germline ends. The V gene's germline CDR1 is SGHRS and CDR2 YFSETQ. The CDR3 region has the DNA TGCGCCAGCAGCTTGCATCCCGGGACTGGGGCAGATACGCAGTATTTT. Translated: CASSLHPGTGADTQYF.

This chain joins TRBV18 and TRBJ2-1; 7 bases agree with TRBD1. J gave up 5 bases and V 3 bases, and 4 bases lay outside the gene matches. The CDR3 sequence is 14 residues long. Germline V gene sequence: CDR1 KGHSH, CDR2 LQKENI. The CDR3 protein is CASSPDRLNNEQFF. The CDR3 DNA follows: TGTGCCAGCTCACCGGACAGGTTAAACAATGAGCAGTTCTTC.

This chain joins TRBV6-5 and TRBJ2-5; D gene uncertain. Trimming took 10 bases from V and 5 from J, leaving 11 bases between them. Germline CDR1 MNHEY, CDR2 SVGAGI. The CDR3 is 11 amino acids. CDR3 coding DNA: TGTGCCATAGGCCGGAGTGAGACCCAGTACTTC. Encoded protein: CAIGRSETQYF.

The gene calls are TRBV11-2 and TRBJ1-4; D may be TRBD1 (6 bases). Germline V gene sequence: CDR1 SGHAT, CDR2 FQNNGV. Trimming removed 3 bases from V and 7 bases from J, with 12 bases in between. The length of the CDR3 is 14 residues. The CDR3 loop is CASSFSTGIEKLFF. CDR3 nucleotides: TGTGCCAGCAGCTTTAGCACAGGGATTGAAAAACTGTTTTTT.

CDR3 in amino acids: CASSYERETPGSSYNEQFF. In nucleotides, the CDR3 is TGTGCCAGCAGCTACGAGCGGGAGACCCCGGGAAGCTCCTACAATGAGCAGTTCTTC. The chain joins TRBV7-9 to TRBJ2-1; 8 bases are a match to TRBD2. The CDR3 spans 19 residues. The germline gives CDR1 SEHNR, CDR2 FQNEAQ (reference sequence). Trimming at V came to 4 bases and at J to 0 bases, leaving 14 bases not matched to a gene.

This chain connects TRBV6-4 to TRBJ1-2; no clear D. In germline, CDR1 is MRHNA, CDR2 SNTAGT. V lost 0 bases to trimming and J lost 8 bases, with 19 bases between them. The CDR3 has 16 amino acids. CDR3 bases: TGTGCCAGCAGTGACTCGAATCCCCCGGGAAGAAGGGGCTACACCTTC. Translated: CASSDSNPPGRRGYTF.

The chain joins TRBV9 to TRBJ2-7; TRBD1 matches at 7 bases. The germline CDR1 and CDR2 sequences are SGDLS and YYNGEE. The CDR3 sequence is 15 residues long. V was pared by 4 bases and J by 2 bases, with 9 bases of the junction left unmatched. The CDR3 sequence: CASSPRQGGTYEQYF. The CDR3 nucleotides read TGTGCCAGCAGCCCCCGACAGGGTGGGACCTACGAGCAGTACTTC.

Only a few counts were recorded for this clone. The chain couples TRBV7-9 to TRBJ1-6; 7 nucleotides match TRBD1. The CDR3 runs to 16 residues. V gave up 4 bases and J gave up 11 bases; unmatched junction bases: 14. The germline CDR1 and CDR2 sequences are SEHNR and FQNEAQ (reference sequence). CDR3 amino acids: CASSSDLGQYRPPLHF. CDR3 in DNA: TGTGCCAGCAGCTCAGACTTGGGACAGTATCGTCCACCCCTCCACTTT. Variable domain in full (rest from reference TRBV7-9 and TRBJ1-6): DTGVSQNPRHKITKRGQNVTFRCDPISEHNRLYWYRQTLGQGPEFLTYFQNEAQLEKSRLLSDRFSAERPKGSFSTLEIQRTEQGDSAMYLCASSSDLGQYRPPLHFGNGTRLTVT.

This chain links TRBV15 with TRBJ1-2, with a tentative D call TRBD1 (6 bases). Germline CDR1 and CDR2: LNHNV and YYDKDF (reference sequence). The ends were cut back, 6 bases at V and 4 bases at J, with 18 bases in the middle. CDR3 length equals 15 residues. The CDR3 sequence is CATSPRQDGVYGYTF. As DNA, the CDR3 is TGTGCCACCAGTCCTCGACAGGATGGTGTCTATGGCTACACCTTC.

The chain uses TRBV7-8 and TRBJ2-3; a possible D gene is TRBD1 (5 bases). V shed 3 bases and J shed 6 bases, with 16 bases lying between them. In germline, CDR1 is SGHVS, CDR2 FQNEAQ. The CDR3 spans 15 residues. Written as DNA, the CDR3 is TGTGCCAGCAGCTTTTCAGGGATGGCGGTGGATACGCAGTATTTT. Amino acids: CASSFSGMAVDTQYF.

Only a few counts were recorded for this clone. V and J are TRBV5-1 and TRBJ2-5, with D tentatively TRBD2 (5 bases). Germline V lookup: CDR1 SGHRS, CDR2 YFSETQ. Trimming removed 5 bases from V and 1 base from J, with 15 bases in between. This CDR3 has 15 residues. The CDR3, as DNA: TGCGCCAGCAGAGTGGAGGCCGGGGTCCAAGAGACCCAGTACTTC. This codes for CASRVEAGVQETQYF.

CDR3 sequence (DNA): TGTGCCAGCAGCACGCGCAGGGGGGCCCATCCAGATACGCAGTATTTT. This translates into CASSTRRGAHPDTQYF. This rearrangement joins TRBV21-1 to TRBJ2-3; the table's D call, TRBD1, has no DNA check behind it. TRBV21-1 is assigned pseudogene status. The CDR3 is 16 amino acids.

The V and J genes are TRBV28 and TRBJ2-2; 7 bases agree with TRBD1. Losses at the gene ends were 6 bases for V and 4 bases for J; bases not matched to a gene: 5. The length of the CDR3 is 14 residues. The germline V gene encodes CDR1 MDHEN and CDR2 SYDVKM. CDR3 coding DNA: TGTGCCAGCAGAAGACAGGGAAGCACCGGGGAGCTGTTTTTT. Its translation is CASRRQGSTGELFF.

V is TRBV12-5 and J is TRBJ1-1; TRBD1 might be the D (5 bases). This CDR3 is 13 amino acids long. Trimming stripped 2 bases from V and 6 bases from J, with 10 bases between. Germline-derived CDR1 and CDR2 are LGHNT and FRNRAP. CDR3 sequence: CASGLWGRAEAFF. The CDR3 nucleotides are TGTGCTAGTGGTTTGTGGGGGAGGGCTGAAGCTTTCTTT.

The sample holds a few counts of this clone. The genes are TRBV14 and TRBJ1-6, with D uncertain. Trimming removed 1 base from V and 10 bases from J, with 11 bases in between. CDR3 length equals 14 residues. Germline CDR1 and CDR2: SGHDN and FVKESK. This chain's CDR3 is CASSQVSRRSPLHF. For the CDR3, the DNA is TGTGCCAGCAGCCAAGTATCGAGGCGATCACCCCTCCACTTT.

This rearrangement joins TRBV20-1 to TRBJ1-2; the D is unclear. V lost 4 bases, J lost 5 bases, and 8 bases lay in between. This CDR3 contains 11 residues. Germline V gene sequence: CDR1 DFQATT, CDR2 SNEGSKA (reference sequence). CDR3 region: CSAKHAYGYTF. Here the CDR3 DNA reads TGCAGTGCTAAGCACGCTTATGGCTACACCTTC.

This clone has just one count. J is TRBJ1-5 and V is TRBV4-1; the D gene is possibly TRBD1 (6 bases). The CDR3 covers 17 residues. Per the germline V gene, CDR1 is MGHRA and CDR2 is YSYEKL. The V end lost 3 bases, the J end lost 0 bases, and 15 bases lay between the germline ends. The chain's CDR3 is CASSHGYGTSSNQPQHF. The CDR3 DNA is TGCGCCAGCAGCCACGGGTACGGGACAAGTAGCAATCAGCCCCAGCATTTT.

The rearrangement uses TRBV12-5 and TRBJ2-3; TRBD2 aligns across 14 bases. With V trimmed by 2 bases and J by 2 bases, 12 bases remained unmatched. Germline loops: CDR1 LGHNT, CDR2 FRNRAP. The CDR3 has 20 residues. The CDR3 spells CASGLTTSGRVFGATDTQYF. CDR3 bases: TGTGCTAGTGGTTTGACGACTAGCGGGAGGGTGTTCGGGGCCACAGATACGCAGTATTTT.

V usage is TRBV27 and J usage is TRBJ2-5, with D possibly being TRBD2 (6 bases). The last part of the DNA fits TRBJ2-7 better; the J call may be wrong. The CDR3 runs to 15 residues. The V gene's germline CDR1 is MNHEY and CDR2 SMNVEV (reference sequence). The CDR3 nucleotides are TGTGCCAGCAGTTTCGCCGGGGGACGGGGGAACGAGCAGTACTTC. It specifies CASSFAGGRGNEQYF.

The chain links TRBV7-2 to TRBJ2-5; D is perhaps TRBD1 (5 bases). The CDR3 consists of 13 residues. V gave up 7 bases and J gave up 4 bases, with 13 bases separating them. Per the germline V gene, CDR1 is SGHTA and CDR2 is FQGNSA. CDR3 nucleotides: TGTGCCAGCACGCAGGGATTGGGAGAGACCCAGTACTTC. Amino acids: CASTQGLGETQYF.

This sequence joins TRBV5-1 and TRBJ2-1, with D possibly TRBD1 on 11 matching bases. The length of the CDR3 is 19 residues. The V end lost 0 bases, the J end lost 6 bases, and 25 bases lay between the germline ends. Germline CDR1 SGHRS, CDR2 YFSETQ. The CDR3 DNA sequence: TGCGCCAGCAGCTTGGTAGGACAGGGGGCAGCGGGAGGGGTCAATGAGCAGTTCTTC. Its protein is CASSLVGQGAAGGVNEQFF.